This entry describes one TCR beta chain. Its target is unknown. The data are from a study of cytomegalovirus exposure and HLA in healthy donors. General study findings and limits: The study recorded over 150 TCR beta chains that were cytomegalovirus-associated.

PCR employed 60 Vbeta and 13 Jbeta primers. Only in-frame clones appear in the TCRdb table, and some are missing; sequencing was by immunoSEQ multiplex PCR. The table shows about 140,000 clones, with around 79% occurring only once. Per germline, CDR1 SGHRS and CDR2 YFSETQ. V was pared by 0 bases and J by 7 bases, with 7 bases of the junction left unmatched. This CDR3 spans 15 amino acids. This receptor was taken from a female donor in good health and CMV-seronegative. The chain carries TRBV5-1 and TRBJ2-7, with 10 bases fitting TRBD1. Sequenced sample: PBMCs. The CDR3 spells CASSLDRTGGGEQYF. The CDR3 coding sequence is TGCGCCAGCAGCTTGGATCGGACAGGGGGGGGTGAGCAGTACTTC.